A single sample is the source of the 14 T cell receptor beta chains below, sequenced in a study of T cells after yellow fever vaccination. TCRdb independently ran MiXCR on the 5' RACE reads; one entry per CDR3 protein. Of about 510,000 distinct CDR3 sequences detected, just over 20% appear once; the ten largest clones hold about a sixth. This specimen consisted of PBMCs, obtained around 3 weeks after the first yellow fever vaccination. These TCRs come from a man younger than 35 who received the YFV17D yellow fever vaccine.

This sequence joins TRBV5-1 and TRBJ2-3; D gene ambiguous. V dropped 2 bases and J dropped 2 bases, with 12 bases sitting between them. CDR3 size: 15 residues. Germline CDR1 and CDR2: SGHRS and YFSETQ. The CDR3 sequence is CASSFSQRTTDTQYF. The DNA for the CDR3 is TGCGCCAGCAGCTTCTCCCAGCGCACCACAGATACGCAGTATTTT.

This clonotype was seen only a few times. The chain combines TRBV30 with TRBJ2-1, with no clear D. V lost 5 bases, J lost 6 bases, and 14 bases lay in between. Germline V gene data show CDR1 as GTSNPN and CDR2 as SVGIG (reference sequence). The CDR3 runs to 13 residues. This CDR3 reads CAWEPSVGNEQFF. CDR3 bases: TGTGCCTGGGAACCTTCCGTAGGCAATGAGCAGTTCTTC.

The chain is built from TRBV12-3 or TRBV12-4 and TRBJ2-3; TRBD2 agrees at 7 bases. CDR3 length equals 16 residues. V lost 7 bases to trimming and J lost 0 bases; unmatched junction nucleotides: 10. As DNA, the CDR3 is TGTGCCAGCACCCAAAACGGGGGGAGGAGCACAGATACGCAGTATTTT. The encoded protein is CASTQNGGRSTDTQYF.

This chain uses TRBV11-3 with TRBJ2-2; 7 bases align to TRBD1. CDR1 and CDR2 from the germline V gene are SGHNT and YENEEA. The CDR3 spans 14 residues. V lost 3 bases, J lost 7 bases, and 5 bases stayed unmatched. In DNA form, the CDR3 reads TGTGCCAGCAGCTTCTACAGGGGTGGCGGGGAGCTGTTTTTT. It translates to CASSFYRGGGELFF.

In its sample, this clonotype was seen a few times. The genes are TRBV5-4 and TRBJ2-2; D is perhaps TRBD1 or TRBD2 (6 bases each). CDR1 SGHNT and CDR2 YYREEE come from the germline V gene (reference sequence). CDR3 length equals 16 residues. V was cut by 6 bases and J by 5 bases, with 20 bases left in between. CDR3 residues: CASNPAGGLSTGELFF. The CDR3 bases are TGTGCCAGCAACCCCGCTGGGGGGCTCTCGACCGGGGAGCTGTTTTTT.

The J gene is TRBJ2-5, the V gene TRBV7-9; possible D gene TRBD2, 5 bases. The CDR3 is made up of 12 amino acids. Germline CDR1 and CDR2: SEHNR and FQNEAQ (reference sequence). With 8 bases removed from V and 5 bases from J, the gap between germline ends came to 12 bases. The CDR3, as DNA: TGTGCCAGCGAGACAACGGGGGAGACCCAGTACTTC. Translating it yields CASETTGETQYF.

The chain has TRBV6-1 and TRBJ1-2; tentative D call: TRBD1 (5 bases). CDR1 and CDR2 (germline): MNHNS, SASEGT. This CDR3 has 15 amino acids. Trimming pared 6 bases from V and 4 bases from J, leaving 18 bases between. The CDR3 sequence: CASSNLGDEGYGYTF. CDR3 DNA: TGTGCCAGCAGCAACCTAGGGGACGAAGGCTATGGCTACACCTTC.

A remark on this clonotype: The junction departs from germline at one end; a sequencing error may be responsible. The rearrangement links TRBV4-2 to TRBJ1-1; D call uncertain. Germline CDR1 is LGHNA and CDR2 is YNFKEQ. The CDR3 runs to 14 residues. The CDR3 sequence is CASSPMSNNNETFF. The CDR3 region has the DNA TGTGCCAGCAGCCCCATGTCGAACAACAATGAAACTTTCTTT.

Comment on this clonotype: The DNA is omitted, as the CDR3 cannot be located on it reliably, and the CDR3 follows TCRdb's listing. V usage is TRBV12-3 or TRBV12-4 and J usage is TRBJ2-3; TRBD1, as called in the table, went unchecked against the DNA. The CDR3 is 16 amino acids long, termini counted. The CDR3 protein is CASSSSVGTSGDTQYF.

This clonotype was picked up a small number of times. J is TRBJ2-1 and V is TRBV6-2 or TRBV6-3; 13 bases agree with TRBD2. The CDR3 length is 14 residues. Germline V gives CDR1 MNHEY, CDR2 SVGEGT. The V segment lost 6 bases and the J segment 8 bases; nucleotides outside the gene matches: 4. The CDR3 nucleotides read TGTGCCAGCAGCGGGACTAGCGGGGAATATGAGCAGTTCTTC. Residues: CASSGTSGEYEQFF.

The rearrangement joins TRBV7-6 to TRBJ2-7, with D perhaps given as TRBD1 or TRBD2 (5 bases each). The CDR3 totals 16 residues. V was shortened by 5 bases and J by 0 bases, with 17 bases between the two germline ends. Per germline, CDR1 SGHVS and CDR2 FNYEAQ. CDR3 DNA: TGTGCCAGCAGCGGATCCGTACGGGGCAGCTCCTACGAGCAGTACTTC. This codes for CASSGSVRGSSYEQYF.

This CDR3 reads CASRVTSGAAEQFF. CDR3 in DNA: TGTGCCAGCAGAGTAACTAGCGGGGCCGCAGAGCAGTTCTTC. This chain connects TRBV2 to TRBJ2-1, with 10 bases fitting TRBD2. V lost 6 bases, J lost 10 bases, and 9 bases stayed unmatched. This CDR3 has 14 residues. Germline V gene sequence: CDR1 SNHLY, CDR2 FYNNEI.

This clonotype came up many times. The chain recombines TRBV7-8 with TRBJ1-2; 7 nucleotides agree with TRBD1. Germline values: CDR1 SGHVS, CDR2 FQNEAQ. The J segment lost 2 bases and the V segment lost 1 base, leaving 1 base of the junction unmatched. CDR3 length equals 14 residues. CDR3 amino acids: CASSLDRGNYGYTF. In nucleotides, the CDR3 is TGTGCCAGCAGCTTAGACAGGGGAAACTATGGCTACACCTTC.

The CDR3 region is CASSVGQGGYEQYF. CDR3 bases: TGCGCCAGCAGTGTAGGACAGGGCGGCTACGAGCAGTACTTC. The chain couples TRBV10-2 to TRBJ2-7, with 8 bases fitting TRBD1. The CDR3 is 14 amino acids. The germline gives CDR1 WSHSY, CDR2 SAAADI. After removal of 4 bases from V and 3 bases from J, the junction contained 5 bases not matched to a gene.